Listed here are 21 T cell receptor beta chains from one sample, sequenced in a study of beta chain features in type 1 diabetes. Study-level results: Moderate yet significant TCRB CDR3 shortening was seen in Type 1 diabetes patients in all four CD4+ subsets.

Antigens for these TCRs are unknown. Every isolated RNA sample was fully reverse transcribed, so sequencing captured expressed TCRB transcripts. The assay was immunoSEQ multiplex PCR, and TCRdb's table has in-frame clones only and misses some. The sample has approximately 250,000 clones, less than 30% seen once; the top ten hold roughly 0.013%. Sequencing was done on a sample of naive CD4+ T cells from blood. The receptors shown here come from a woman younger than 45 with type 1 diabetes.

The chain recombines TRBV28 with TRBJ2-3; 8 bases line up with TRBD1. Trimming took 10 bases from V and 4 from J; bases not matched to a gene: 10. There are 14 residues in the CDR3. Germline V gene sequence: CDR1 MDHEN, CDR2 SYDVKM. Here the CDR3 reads CATTNRGISDTQYF. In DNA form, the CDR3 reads TGTGCCACCACAAACAGGGGGATTTCAGATACGCAGTATTTT.

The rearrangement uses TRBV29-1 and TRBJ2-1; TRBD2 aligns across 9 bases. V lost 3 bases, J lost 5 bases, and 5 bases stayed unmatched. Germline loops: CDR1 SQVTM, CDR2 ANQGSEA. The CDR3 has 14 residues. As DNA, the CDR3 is TGCAGCGTTGAGACGCGGGAGGGCAACAATGAGCAGTTCTTC. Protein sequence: CSVETREGNNEQFF.

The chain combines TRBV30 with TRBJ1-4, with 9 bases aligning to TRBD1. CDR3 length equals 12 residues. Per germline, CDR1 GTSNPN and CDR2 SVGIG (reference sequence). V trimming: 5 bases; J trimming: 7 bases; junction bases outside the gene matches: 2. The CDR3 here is CAWGQGSEKLFF. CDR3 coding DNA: TGTGCCTGGGGACAGGGGAGTGAAAAACTGTTTTTT.

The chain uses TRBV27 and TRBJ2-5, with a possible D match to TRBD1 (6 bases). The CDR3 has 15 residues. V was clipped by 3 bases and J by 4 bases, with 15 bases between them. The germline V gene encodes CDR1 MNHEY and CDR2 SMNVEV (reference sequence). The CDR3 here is CASSFSDRLLETQYF. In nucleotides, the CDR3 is TGTGCCAGCAGTTTTTCGGACAGATTACTAGAGACCCAGTACTTC.

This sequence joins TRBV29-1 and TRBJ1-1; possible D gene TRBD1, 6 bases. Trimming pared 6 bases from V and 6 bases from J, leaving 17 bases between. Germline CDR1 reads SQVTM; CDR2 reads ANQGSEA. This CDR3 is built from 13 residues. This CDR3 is CSVTRDEGAEAFF. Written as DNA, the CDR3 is TGCAGCGTGACCCGGGACGAGGGGGCTGAAGCTTTCTTT.

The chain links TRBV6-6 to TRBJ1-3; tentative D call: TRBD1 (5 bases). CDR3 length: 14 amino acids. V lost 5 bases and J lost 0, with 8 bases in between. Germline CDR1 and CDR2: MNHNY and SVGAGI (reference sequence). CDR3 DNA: TGTGCCAGCAGTGACAGTAACTCTGGAAACACCATATATTTT. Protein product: CASSDSNSGNTIYF.

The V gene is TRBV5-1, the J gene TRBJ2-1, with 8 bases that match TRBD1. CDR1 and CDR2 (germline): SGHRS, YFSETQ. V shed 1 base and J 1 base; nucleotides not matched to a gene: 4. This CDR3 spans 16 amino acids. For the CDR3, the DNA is TGCGCCAGCAGCTTGTTGGGACAGGTATCCTACAATGAGCAGTTCTTC. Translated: CASSLLGQVSYNEQFF.

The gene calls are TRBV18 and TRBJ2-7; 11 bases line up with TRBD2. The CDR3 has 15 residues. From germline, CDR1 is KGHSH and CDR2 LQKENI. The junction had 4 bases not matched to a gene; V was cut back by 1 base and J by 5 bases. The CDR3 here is CASSPLAGGPDEQYF. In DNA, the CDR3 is TGTGCCAGCTCACCACTAGCGGGAGGGCCTGACGAGCAGTACTTC. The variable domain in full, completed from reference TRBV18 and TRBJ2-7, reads NAGVMQNPRHLVRRRGQEARLRCSPMKGHSHVYWYRQLPEEGLKFMVYLQKENIIDESGMPKERFSAEFPKEGPSILRIQQVVRGDSAAYFCASSPLAGGPDEQYFGPGTRLTVT.

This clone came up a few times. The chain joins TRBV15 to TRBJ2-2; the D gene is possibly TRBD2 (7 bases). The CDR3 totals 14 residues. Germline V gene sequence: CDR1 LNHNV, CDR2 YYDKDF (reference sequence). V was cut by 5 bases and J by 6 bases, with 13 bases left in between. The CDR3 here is CATSSGDYAGELFF. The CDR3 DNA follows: TGTGCCACCAGCTCAGGGGACTACGCCGGGGAGCTGTTTTTT. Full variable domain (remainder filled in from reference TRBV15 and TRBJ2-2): DAMVIQNPRYQVTQFGKPVTLSCSQTLNHNVMYWYQQKSSQAPKLLFHYYDKDFNNEADTPDNFQSRRPNTSFCFLDIRSPGLGDTAMYLCATSSGDYAGELFFGEGSRLTVL.

The CDR3 is CASSQTILLAGVKNTGELFF. The CDR3 nucleotides are TGCGCCAGCAGCCAAACTATATTACTAGCGGGAGTAAAGAACACCGGGGAGCTGTTTTTT. The chain combines TRBV4-1 with TRBJ2-2, with TRBD2 matching over 11 bases. V lost 2 bases, J lost 1 base, and 12 bases stayed unmatched. The CDR3 spans 20 residues. Germline lookup yields CDR1 MGHRA and CDR2 YSYEKL.

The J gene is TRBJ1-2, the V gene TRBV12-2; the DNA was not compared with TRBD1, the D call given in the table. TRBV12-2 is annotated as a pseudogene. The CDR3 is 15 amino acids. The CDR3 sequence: CASRAGQTANYGYTF. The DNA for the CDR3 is TGTGCAAGTCGCGCCGGACAGACAGCAAACTATGGCTACACCTTC.

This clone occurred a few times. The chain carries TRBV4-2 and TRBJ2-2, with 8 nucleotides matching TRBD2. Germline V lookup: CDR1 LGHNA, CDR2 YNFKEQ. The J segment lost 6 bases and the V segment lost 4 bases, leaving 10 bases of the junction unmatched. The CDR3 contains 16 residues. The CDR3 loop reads CASSPSASGSPGELFF. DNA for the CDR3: TGTGCCAGCAGCCCCTCGGCCAGCGGGAGCCCCGGGGAGCTGTTTTTT.

CDR3: CASERGSGTDTQYF. CDR3 coding DNA: TGTGCCAGCGAACGGGGGTCGGGCACAGATACGCAGTATTTT. The chain links TRBV9 to TRBJ2-3, with a weak D call TRBD2 (6 bases). The CDR3 runs 14 residues. The germline gives CDR1 SGDLS, CDR2 YYNGEE. V was shortened by 7 bases and J by 1 base, with 13 bases between the two germline ends.

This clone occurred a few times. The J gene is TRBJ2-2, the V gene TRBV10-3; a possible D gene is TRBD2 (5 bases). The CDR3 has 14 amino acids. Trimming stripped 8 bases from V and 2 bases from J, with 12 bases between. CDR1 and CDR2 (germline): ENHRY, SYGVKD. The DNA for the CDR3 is TGTGCCATCGGGAGCGGATTAAACACCGGGGAGCTGTTTTTT. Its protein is CAIGSGLNTGELFF.

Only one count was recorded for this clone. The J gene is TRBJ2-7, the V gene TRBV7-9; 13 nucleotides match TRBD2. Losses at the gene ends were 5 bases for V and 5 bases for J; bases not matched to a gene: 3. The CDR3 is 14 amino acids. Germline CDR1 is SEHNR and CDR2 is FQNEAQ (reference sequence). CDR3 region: CASSIGLAGDEQYF. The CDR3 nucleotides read TGTGCCAGCAGCATAGGACTAGCGGGAGACGAGCAGTACTTC.

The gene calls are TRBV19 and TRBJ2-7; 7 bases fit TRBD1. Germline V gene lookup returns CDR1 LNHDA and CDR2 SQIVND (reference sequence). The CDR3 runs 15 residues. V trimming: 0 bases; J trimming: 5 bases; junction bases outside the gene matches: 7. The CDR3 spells CASSIESRTGDEQYF. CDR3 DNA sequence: TGTGCCAGTAGTATAGAGTCGCGCACAGGGGACGAGCAGTACTTC.

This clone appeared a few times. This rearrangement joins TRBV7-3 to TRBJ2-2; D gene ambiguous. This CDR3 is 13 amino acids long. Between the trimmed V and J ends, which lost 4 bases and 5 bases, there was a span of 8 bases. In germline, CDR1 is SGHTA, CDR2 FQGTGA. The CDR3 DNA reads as TGTGCCAGCAGCTCCCTCGGGACCGGGGAGCTGTTTTTT. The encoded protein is CASSSLGTGELFF.

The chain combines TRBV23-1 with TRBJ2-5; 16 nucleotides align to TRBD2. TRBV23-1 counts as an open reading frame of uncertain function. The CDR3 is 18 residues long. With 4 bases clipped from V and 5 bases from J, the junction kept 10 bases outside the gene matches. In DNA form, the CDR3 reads TGCGCCAGCAGTCTCCCCGGGACTAGCGGGAGGGCCAGGGAGACCCAGTACTTC. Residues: CASSLPGTSGRARETQYF.

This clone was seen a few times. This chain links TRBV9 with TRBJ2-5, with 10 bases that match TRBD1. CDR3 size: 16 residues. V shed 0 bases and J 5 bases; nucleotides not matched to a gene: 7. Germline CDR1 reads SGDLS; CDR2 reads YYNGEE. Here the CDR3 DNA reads TGTGCCAGCAGCGTAGTTCCCGGGACAGGGGACGAGACCCAGTACTTC. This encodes CASSVVPGTGDETQYF.

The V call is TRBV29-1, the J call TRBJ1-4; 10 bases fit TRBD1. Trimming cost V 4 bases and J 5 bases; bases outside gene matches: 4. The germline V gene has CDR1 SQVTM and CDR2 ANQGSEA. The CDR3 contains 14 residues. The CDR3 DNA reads TGCAGCGTTGCGCCGGGACAGGGGAATGAAAAACTGTTTTTT. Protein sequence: CSVAPGQGNEKLFF.

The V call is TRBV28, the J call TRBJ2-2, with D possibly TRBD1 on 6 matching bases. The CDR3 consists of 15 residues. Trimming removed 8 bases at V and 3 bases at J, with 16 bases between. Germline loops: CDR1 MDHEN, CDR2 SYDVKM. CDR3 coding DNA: TGTGCCAGCCAGGGGTCCCCTCCCCACACCGGGGAGCTGTTTTTT. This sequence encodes CASQGSPPHTGELFF.